A selection of T cell receptor beta chains follows, all from one sample in a study of control samples from healthy donors and cancer patients. Measured with immunoSEQ multiplex PCR; TCRdb has only the in-frame clones, and not every one. The profile covers roughly 100,000 clones, with about 89% appearing a single time and about 7.8% taken by the ten largest. Source material: blood. These receptors were collected from a man aged 25 to 45 in good health. Both conserved end residues are part of each CDR3. Fields, in order: J gene, clone size, V gene, D gene, CDR3 length, CDR3 DNA, CDR3 protein. D genes are given only for firm matches. Not every row has a clone size; where given, it reads once, few, many or a size class.

J gene: TRBJ1-2
clone size: -
V gene: TRBV19
D gene: -
CDR3 length: 16
CDR3 DNA: TGTGCCAGTAGTATAGTCCAAGCGGTAGCTAACTATGGCTACACCTTC
CDR3 protein: CASSIVQAVANYGYTF

J gene: TRBJ1-6
clone size: -
V gene: TRBV19
D gene: -
CDR3 length: 16
CDR3 DNA: TGTGCCAGTACCCCATTTAGCGGAGTCTATAATTCACCCCTCCACTTT
CDR3 protein: CASTPFSGVYNSPLHF

J gene: TRBJ2-6
clone size: -
V gene: TRBV4-1
D gene: -
CDR3 length: 19
CDR3 DNA: TGCGCCAGCAGCCCGCGACGGACAGAACTTACTGCCGGGGCCAACGTCCTGACTTTC
CDR3 protein: CASSPRRTELTAGANVLTF

J gene: TRBJ1-2
clone size: -
V gene: TRBV21-1
D gene: -
CDR3 length: 14
CDR3 DNA: TGTGCCAGCAGACAGGAGCCATGTAACTATGGCTACACCTTC
CDR3 protein: CASRQEPCNYGYTF

J gene: TRBJ2-2
clone size: few
V gene: TRBV11-3
D gene: -
CDR3 length: 14
CDR3 DNA: TGTGCCAGCAGCTTATTCGGGGATAACGGGGAGCTGTTTTTT
CDR3 protein: CASSLFGDNGELFF

J gene: TRBJ2-2
clone size: -
V gene: TRBV9
D gene: -
CDR3 length: 14
CDR3 DNA: TGTGCCAGCAGCGCGCGCCCGCAGGGCGGGGAGCTGTTTTTT
CDR3 protein: CASSARPQGGELFF

J gene: TRBJ1-2
clone size: -
V gene: TRBV6-5
D gene: -
CDR3 length: 14
CDR3 DNA: TGTGCCAGCAGTCCCGGGACATACAACCCCCGCTACACCTTC
CDR3 protein: CASSPGTYNPRYTF

J gene: TRBJ1-1
clone size: -
V gene: TRBV4-1
D gene: TRBD1
CDR3 length: 16
CDR3 DNA: TGCGCCAGCAGCCATTTTAAGGGGGCGCGAGGCACTGAAGCTTTCTTT
CDR3 protein: CASSHFKGARGTEAFF

J gene: TRBJ1-1
clone size: -
V gene: TRBV6-2/TRBV6-3
D gene: TRBD1
CDR3 length: 15
CDR3 DNA: TGTGCCAGCAGCCAAGGGGGACAGGTGAACACTGAAGCTTTCTTT
CDR3 protein: CASSQGGQVNTEAFF

J gene: TRBJ1-1
clone size: -
V gene: TRBV11-2
D gene: -
CDR3 length: 12
CDR3 DNA: TGTGCCAGCAGCTTAGCTGGGACGAAAGCTTTCTTT
CDR3 protein: CASSLAGTKAFF

J gene: TRBJ1-5
clone size: -
V gene: TRBV24-1
D gene: TRBD1
CDR3 length: 17
CDR3 DNA: TGTGCCACCAGTGATGAAACGTATGACAGGGTAATTCAGCCCCAGCATTTT
CDR3 protein: CATSDETYDRVIQPQHF

J gene: TRBJ1-4
clone size: -
V gene: TRBV4-3
D gene: TRBD1
CDR3 length: 15
CDR3 DNA: TGCGCCAGCAGCCATGGCGACAGGGTCGATGAAAAACTGTTTTTT
CDR3 protein: CASSHGDRVDEKLFF

J gene: TRBJ2-5
clone size: once
V gene: TRBV28
D gene: TRBD2
CDR3 length: 16
CDR3 DNA: TGTGCCAGCAGTTCCACGGGACTAGCGGTCCAAGAGACCCAGTACTTC
CDR3 protein: CASSSTGLAVQETQYF

J gene: TRBJ2-7
clone size: -
V gene: TRBV11-2
D gene: TRBD1
CDR3 length: 15
CDR3 DNA: TGTGCCAGCAGCGTGACGACAGGGATCAGGAACGAGCAGTACTTC
CDR3 protein: CASSVTTGIRNEQYF

J gene: TRBJ1-5
clone size: -
V gene: TRBV9
D gene: TRBD1
CDR3 length: 15
CDR3 DNA: TGTGCCAGCAGCGTAGTGGGACAGGGAAGGCAGCCCCAGCATTTT
CDR3 protein: CASSVVGQGRQPQHF

J gene: TRBJ2-7
clone size: -
V gene: TRBV12-3/TRBV12-4
D gene: -
CDR3 length: 12
CDR3 DNA: TGTGCCAGCAGTTTTTTTCCTTACGAGCAGTACTTC
CDR3 protein: CASSFFPYEQYF

J gene: TRBJ1-1
clone size: -
V gene: TRBV28
D gene: -
CDR3 length: 12
CDR3 DNA: TGTGCCAGCAGTTATGGGAACACTGAAGCTTTCTTT
CDR3 protein: CASSYGNTEAFF

J gene: TRBJ1-5
clone size: -
V gene: TRBV28
D gene: -
CDR3 length: 12
CDR3 DNA: TGTGCCAGCAGGGATAGCAATCAGCCCCAGCATTTT
CDR3 protein: CASRDSNQPQHF

J gene: TRBJ2-2
clone size: -
V gene: TRBV19
D gene: -
CDR3 length: 13
CDR3 DNA: TGTGCCAGTAGTATAGATAATACCGGGGAGCTGTTTTTT
CDR3 protein: CASSIDNTGELFF

J gene: TRBJ1-1
clone size: -
V gene: TRBV5-4
D gene: -
CDR3 length: 12
CDR3 DNA: TGTGCCAGCAGCTTAGAAGGATTTGAAGCTTTCTTT
CDR3 protein: CASSLEGFEAFF

J gene: TRBJ2-7
clone size: once
V gene: TRBV27
D gene: TRBD1
CDR3 length: 12
CDR3 DNA: TGTGCCAGCAGGGACAGGGCCTACGAGCAGTACTTC
CDR3 protein: CASRDRAYEQYF

J gene: TRBJ2-7
clone size: -
V gene: TRBV6-5
D gene: TRBD1
CDR3 length: 12
CDR3 DNA: TGTGCCACGGATCAGGGGGTGGTGGAGCAGTACTTC
CDR3 protein: CATDQGVVEQYF

J gene: TRBJ2-5
clone size: -
V gene: TRBV7-2
D gene: TRBD1
CDR3 length: 14
CDR3 DNA: TGTGCCAGCAGCCCCGGGACAGGGATCGAGACCCAGTACTTC
CDR3 protein: CASSPGTGIETQYF

J gene: TRBJ2-2
clone size: -
V gene: TRBV19
D gene: -
CDR3 length: 14
CDR3 DNA: TGTGCCAGTACTAGGGGCGGGAACACCGGGGAGCTGTTTTTT
CDR3 protein: CASTRGGNTGELFF

J gene: TRBJ2-5
clone size: -
V gene: TRBV30
D gene: -
CDR3 length: 13
CDR3 DNA: TGTGCCTGGACCAAGACTAACCAAGAGACCCAGTACTTC
CDR3 protein: CAWTKTNQETQYF

J gene: TRBJ2-5
clone size: -
V gene: TRBV19
D gene: -
CDR3 length: 11
CDR3 DNA: TGTGCCAGTAGTATAGAGGGGGCCCAGTACTTC
CDR3 protein: CASSIEGAQYF

J gene: TRBJ1-1
clone size: -
V gene: TRBV6-5
D gene: -
CDR3 length: 14
CDR3 DNA: TGTGCCAGCAGAGGCCTGCGGGAGGACACTGAAGCTTTCTTT
CDR3 protein: CASRGLREDTEAFF

J gene: TRBJ2-7
clone size: -
V gene: TRBV30
D gene: TRBD1
CDR3 length: 14
CDR3 DNA: TGTGCCTGGAGTGTAGGGACAGGCTCCTACGAGCAGTACTTC
CDR3 protein: CAWSVGTGSYEQYF

J gene: TRBJ2-5
clone size: -
V gene: TRBV7-2
D gene: -
CDR3 length: 16
CDR3 DNA: TGTGCCAGCAGCTTACGCGACAAGGCCGTGTCGGGGACCCAGTACTTC
CDR3 protein: CASSLRDKAVSGTQYF

J gene: TRBJ2-1
clone size: -
V gene: TRBV28
D gene: -
CDR3 length: 13
CDR3 DNA: TGTGCCAGCAGTTTATCCGCTCAGGGTGAGCAGTTCTTC
CDR3 protein: CASSLSAQGEQFF

J gene: TRBJ1-4
clone size: -
V gene: TRBV4-1
D gene: -
CDR3 length: 16
CDR3 DNA: TGCGCCAGCAGCCAAGACAGAACAGCAACTAATGAAAAACTGTTTTTT
CDR3 protein: CASSQDRTATNEKLFF

J gene: TRBJ1-2
clone size: -
V gene: TRBV10-2
D gene: -
CDR3 length: 15
CDR3 DNA: TGCGCCAGCTCCGGGACTAGGGTCCCCCACTATGGCTACACCTTC
CDR3 protein: CASSGTRVPHYGYTF

J gene: TRBJ1-4
clone size: -
V gene: TRBV2
D gene: -
CDR3 length: 12
CDR3 DNA: TGTGCCAGCAGTGAATCTGGGTACGAACTGTTTTTT
CDR3 protein: CASSESGYELFF

J gene: TRBJ2-5
clone size: -
V gene: TRBV2
D gene: -
CDR3 length: 17
CDR3 DNA: TGTGCCAGCACTTCCACGACATCGTTGGGGGGCCAGGAGACCCAGTACTTC
CDR3 protein: CASTSTTSLGGQETQYF

J gene: TRBJ2-5
clone size: -
V gene: TRBV5-4
D gene: TRBD1
CDR3 length: 15
CDR3 DNA: TGTGCCAGCAGGAGGGCAGGACAGGGGGGAGAGACCCAGTACTTC
CDR3 protein: CASRRAGQGGETQYF

J gene: TRBJ1-1
clone size: -
V gene: TRBV5-4
D gene: -
CDR3 length: 15
CDR3 DNA: TGTGCCAGCAGCTTGGCGGGAATTGGACAGATCGAAGCTTTCTTT
CDR3 protein: CASSLAGIGQIEAFF